The 32 T cell receptor beta chains given below trace back to one sample, sequenced in a study of T cells in Graves' hyperthyroidism and ophthalmopathy. The investigators amplified TCR beta CDR3 regions from RNA transcripts. RT-PCR in the first round (using the HTBI primer set) targeted the TCR CDR3. TCRdb redid the calling of the multiplex PCR reads with MiXCR, one entry per CDR3 protein. The sample has roughly 580,000 distinct CDR3 sequences; around 14% are singletons. The sample consisted of blood. The receptors derive from a woman in her twenties or thirties with Graves' hyperthyroidism that later progressed to Graves' ophthalmopathy.

The table lists this clonotype with many counts. This chain links TRBV29-1 with TRBJ2-1; D possibly matches TRBD1 or TRBD2 (6 bases each). Trimming stripped 7 bases from V and 2 bases from J, with 12 bases between. The CDR3 loop spans 13 amino acids. Germline CDR1 is SQVTM and CDR2 is ANQGSEA. CDR3 amino acids: CSGQGTAYNEQFF. For the CDR3, the DNA is TGCAGCGGGCAGGGGACTGCCTACAATGAGCAGTTCTTC.

This clonotype was detected a few times. CDR3 DNA sequence: TGTGCCACCCCGCGTGGGGGACCGGGGGGAGAGCAGTACTTC. This translates into CATPRGGPGGEQYF. This chain links TRBV7-9 with TRBJ2-7; 7 bases are a match to TRBD2. CDR3 length: 14 amino acids. The germline V gene has CDR1 SEHNR and CDR2 FQNEAQ (reference sequence). Trimming cost V 10 bases and J 7 bases; bases outside gene matches: 16.

This clonotype turned up a few times. The chain employs TRBV27 and TRBJ2-2; TRBD2 matches 9 bases. The germline gives CDR1 MNHEY, CDR2 SMNVEV (reference sequence). The V segment lost 6 bases and the J segment 7 bases; nucleotides outside the gene matches: 6. The CDR3 covers 14 residues. The CDR3 region has the DNA TGTGCCAGCAGATTAGCGGGAGTGGTCGGGGAGCTGTTTTTT. This translates into CASRLAGVVGELFF.

This clonotype was detected many times. The chain recombines TRBV29-1 with TRBJ2-7; D might be TRBD1 or TRBD2, each matching 6 bases. V gave up 0 bases and J gave up 2 bases, with 14 bases separating them. The CDR3 length is 15 residues. CDR1 and CDR2 (germline): SQVTM, ANQGSEA. CDR3 sequence reads: CSVEDSKGGPYEQYF. CDR3 DNA sequence: TGCAGCGTTGAAGATAGTAAGGGGGGACCCTACGAGCAGTACTTC.

The chain combines TRBV6-2 or TRBV6-3 with TRBJ2-5; 9 nucleotides agree with TRBD2. Germline CDR1 MNHEY, CDR2 SVGEGT. V was clipped by 2 bases and J by 0 bases; unmatched bases: 1. The CDR3 is 15 amino acids. CDR3 sequence (DNA): TGTGCCAGCAGTTACGCTAGCGGGAACCAAGAGACCCAGTACTTC. Amino acids: CASSYASGNQETQYF.

The chain combines TRBV7-9 with TRBJ2-3; the match to TRBD2 covers 10 bases. There are 17 residues in the CDR3. CDR1 and CDR2 from the germline V gene are SEHNR and FQNEAQ (reference sequence). The CDR3 region is CPSSLGLGTSASDTQYF. The DNA of the CDR3 is TGTCCAAGCAGCTTAGGTCTCGGGACTAGCGCTTCAGATACGCAGTATTTT.

This clonotype was counted many times. V and J are TRBV6-2 or TRBV6-3 and TRBJ2-5; 9 bases are a match to TRBD2. The CDR3 contains 13 residues. V lost 6 bases and J lost 5; bases outside the gene matches: 4. From germline, CDR1 is MNHEY and CDR2 SVGEGT. The CDR3 nucleotides are TGTGCCAGCAGACATAGCGGGAGCGAGACCCAGTACTTC. Its translation: CASRHSGSETQYF.

This clonotype was found many times. The rearrangement links TRBV3-1 to TRBJ1-3, with TRBD1 matching over 8 bases. The CDR3 totals 15 residues. CDR1 is LGHDT, CDR2 YNNKEL, per germline (reference sequence). Trimming cost V 4 bases and J 2 bases; bases outside gene matches: 4. CDR3 sequence (DNA): TGTGCCAGCAGCCCGGAGACAGGGGCTGGAAACACCATATATTTT. The encoded protein is CASSPETGAGNTIYF.

The chain uses TRBV18 and TRBJ1-1; a weak D match, TRBD1 (5 bases). Trimming stripped 6 bases from V and 6 bases from J, with 17 bases between. In germline, CDR1 is KGHSH, CDR2 LQKENI. The CDR3 is 14 residues long. The CDR3 region is CASSQQGGVAEAFF. CDR3 nucleotide sequence: TGTGCCAGCTCTCAGCAGGGTGGGGTGGCTGAAGCTTTCTTT.

At least ten counts were recorded for this clonotype. This chain links TRBV2 with TRBJ1-5, with D uncertain. CDR3 size: 14 residues. V gave up 6 bases and J gave up 5 bases, with 14 bases separating them. CDR1 is SNHLY and CDR2 is FYNNEI in the germline V gene. The CDR3 sequence: CASRAPVMDQPQHF. DNA for the CDR3: TGTGCCAGCAGGGCCCCGGTCATGGATCAGCCCCAGCATTTT.

V is TRBV12-3 or TRBV12-4 and J is TRBJ2-1, with 9 nucleotides matching TRBD2. The CDR3 is made up of 15 amino acids. V shed 7 bases and J 9 bases; nucleotides not matched to a gene: 13. In nucleotides, the CDR3 is TGTGCCAGCAATTTCGTTTTAGCGGGAGTTATTGAGCAGTTCTTC. Encoded protein: CASNFVLAGVIEQFF.

The sample holds many counts of this clonotype. The chain employs TRBV30 and TRBJ2-3; the match to TRBD2 covers 9 bases. V dropped 2 bases and J dropped 5; count of bases not matched to a gene: 5. This CDR3 is 14 amino acids long. The germline V gene encodes CDR1 GTSNPN and CDR2 SVGIG (reference sequence). In DNA, the CDR3 is TGTGCCTGGAGTAGGGCTAGCGGGGTAGATACGCAGTATTTT. It translates to CAWSRASGVDTQYF.

V and J are TRBV5-1 and TRBJ2-7, with 12 bases matching TRBD2. The junction had 3 bases not matched to a gene; V was cut back by 1 base and J by 4 bases. The CDR3 loop spans 15 amino acids. CDR1 is SGHRS and CDR2 is YFSETQ in the germline V gene. DNA of the CDR3: TGCGCCAGCAGCTTGCAGACTAGCGGGAGTTACGAGCAGTACTTC. Amino acids: CASSLQTSGSYEQYF.

This clonotype has a count of ten or more. The V gene is TRBV9, the J gene TRBJ2-7; TRBD2 agrees at 7 bases. Germline V lookup: CDR1 SGDLS, CDR2 YYNGEE. The V segment lost 2 bases and the J segment 2 bases; nucleotides outside the gene matches: 7. CDR3 length: 15 residues. The CDR3 DNA is TGTGCCAGCAGCGTCGGGGGGAGCACGACCTACGAGCAGTACTTC. This sequence encodes CASSVGGSTTYEQYF.

This clonotype occurred many times. This chain uses TRBV6-5 with TRBJ1-5; D is undetermined. The germline CDR1 and CDR2 sequences are MNHEY and SVGAGI. CDR3 size: 16 residues. V dropped 2 bases and J dropped 9 bases, with 20 bases sitting between them. CDR3 sequence reads: CASSYPGAPSEVPQHF. The CDR3 nucleotides read TGTGCCAGCAGTTACCCCGGTGCCCCCTCGGAAGTGCCCCAGCATTTT.

This clonotype has ten or more counts. The chain links TRBV24-1 to TRBJ2-2; unclear D gene. V was trimmed by 1 base and J by 8 bases, leaving 1 base between them. The CDR3 has 11 amino acids. Per the germline V gene, CDR1 is KGHDR and CDR2 is SFDVKD. In DNA, the CDR3 is TGTGCCACCAGTGATTTAGGGGAGCTGTTTTTT. Protein sequence: CATSDLGELFF.

J is TRBJ2-7 and V is TRBV12-5; D is unclear. From germline, CDR1 is LGHNT and CDR2 FRNRAP. The CDR3 length is 11 residues. Trimming cost V 5 bases and J 4 bases, with 6 bases left between them. As DNA, the CDR3 is TGTGCTAGTGGTCCACTATACGAGCAGTACTTC. Its translation: CASGPLYEQYF. Full variable domain (outside the CDR3, taken from reference TRBV12-5 and TRBJ2-7): DARVTQTPRHKVTEMGQEVTMRCQPILGHNTVFWYRQTMMQGLELLAYFRNRAPLDDSGMPKDRFSAEMPDATLATLKIQPSEPRDSAVYFCASGPLYEQYFGPGTRLTVT.

This clonotype was observed a handful of times. The V gene is TRBV20-1, the J gene TRBJ1-2; D remains unclear. Germline lookup yields CDR1 DFQATT and CDR2 SNEGSKA (reference sequence). V shed 6 bases and J shed 1 base, with 9 bases lying between them. The CDR3 extends over 12 amino acids. The CDR3 is CSALENNYGYTF. The CDR3, as DNA: TGCAGTGCGTTAGAGAATAACTATGGCTACACCTTC.

The J gene is TRBJ2-3, the V gene TRBV9; tentative D call: TRBD2 (5 bases). Trimming stripped 0 bases from V and 4 bases from J, with 15 bases between. The CDR3 is 16 residues long. Germline-derived CDR1 and CDR2 are SGDLS and YYNGEE. The CDR3 reads CASSVDRGLSADTQYF. The CDR3 DNA reads as TGTGCCAGCAGCGTAGATAGAGGGCTTAGCGCAGATACGCAGTATTTT. The variable domain in full, completed from reference TRBV9 and TRBJ2-3, reads DSGVTQTPKHLITATGQRVTLRCSPRSGDLSVYWYQQSLDQGLQFLIQYYNGEERAKGNILERFSAQQFPDLHSELNLSSLELGDSALYFCASSVDRGLSADTQYFGPGTRLTVL.

This clonotype showed up just a few times. V usage is TRBV4-3 and J usage is TRBJ2-1; D unclear. The CDR3 has 15 amino acids. V was pared by 1 base and J by 9 bases, with 16 bases between. Germline-derived CDR1 and CDR2 are LGHNA and YSLEER. CDR3 nucleotide sequence: TGCGCCAGCAGCCAAGGGTCGATAGGGTCCACTGAGCAGTTCTTC. Protein product: CASSQGSIGSTEQFF.

There are many counts of this clonotype. The chain carries TRBV11-2 and TRBJ1-6, with D possibly being TRBD1 (5 bases). CDR3 length: 16 residues. CDR1 and CDR2 (germline): SGHAT, FQNNGV. The germline V and J ends were trimmed by 1 base and 10 bases, with 17 bases remaining between them. This chain's CDR3 is CASSLVPFEQGSPLHF. DNA of the CDR3: TGTGCCAGCAGCTTAGTACCCTTTGAGCAGGGATCACCCCTCCACTTT.

This clonotype was picked up many times. The genes are TRBV7-9 and TRBJ1-1; 7 positions match TRBD1. The CDR3 covers 17 residues. CDR1 and CDR2 from the germline V gene are SEHNR and FQNEAQ (reference sequence). The V and J ends lost 4 bases and 4 bases, in that order; junction bases with no gene match: 15. CDR3 loop: CASSSAGGRMRSTEAFF. CDR3 sequence (DNA): TGTGCCAGCAGCTCAGCAGGGGGAAGGATGAGGTCCACTGAAGCTTTCTTT.

This clonotype was recorded at least ten times. The J gene is TRBJ2-7, the V gene TRBV28; TRBD1 or TRBD2 may be the D gene (6 bases each). Trimming shortened V by 6 bases and J by 5 bases, and 17 bases separated the two germline ends. The germline gives CDR1 MDHEN, CDR2 SYDVKM. There are 14 residues in the CDR3. CDR3 DNA: TGTGCCAGCAGGCATGCCGGGGGCGGCAACGAGCAGTACTTC. Amino acids: CASRHAGGGNEQYF.

The chain links TRBV7-9 to TRBJ1-6; weak D call: TRBD1 (5 bases). Trimming removed 5 bases at V and 7 bases at J, with 12 bases between. The CDR3 spans 14 residues. CDR1 SEHNR and CDR2 FQNEAQ come from the germline V gene (reference sequence). CDR3 DNA: TGTGCCAGCAGCGCTGACGGGGGGAATTCACCCCTCCACTTT. Protein sequence: CASSADGGNSPLHF.

This clonotype came up many times. The rearrangement joins TRBV24-1 to TRBJ1-5; a weak D match, TRBD1 (5 bases). Germline V gene lookup returns CDR1 KGHDR and CDR2 SFDVKD. The CDR3 sequence is 14 residues long. V gave up 5 bases and J gave up 4 bases, with 11 bases separating them. CDR3 loop: CATSAPGSNQPQHF. CDR3 bases: TGTGCCACCAGTGCTCCAGGGAGTAATCAGCCCCAGCATTTT.

This clonotype was counted between two and nine times. A much larger clonotype is one base distant, so this may be a read error. The V gene is TRBV2, the J gene TRBJ2-7, with 12 bases matching TRBD2. Germline CDR1 and CDR2: SNHLY and FYNNEI. The CDR3 runs to 13 residues. The CDR3: CATHLAGGSERYF. The CDR3 DNA is TGTGCCACCCACCTAGCGGGAGGGTCCGAGCGGTACTTC. Using reference TRBV2 and TRBJ2-7 for the parts outside the CDR3, the full variable domain is EPEVTQTPSHQVTQMGQEVILRCVPISNHLYFYWYRQILGQKVEFLVSFYNNEISEKSEIFDDQFSVERPDGSNFTLKIRSTKLEDSAMYFCATHLAGGSERYFGPGTRLTVT.

This clonotype showed up many times. The CDR3 spells CANTGTGAYEQYF. CDR3 nucleotides: TGTGCCAACACCGGGACTGGGGCTTACGAGCAGTACTTC. J is TRBJ2-7 and V is TRBV27; D possibly corresponds to TRBD2 (6 bases). CDR1 and CDR2 from the germline V gene are MNHEY and SMNVEV (reference sequence). Trimming left V 10 bases short and J 4 bases short, with 17 bases between. The CDR3 loop spans 13 amino acids.

This clonotype was detected only a few times. The chain is built from TRBV9 and TRBJ1-5; a possible D gene is TRBD1 (5 bases). V shed 0 bases and J shed 4 bases, with 8 bases lying between them. The CDR3 covers 14 residues. The germline CDR1 and CDR2 sequences are SGDLS and YYNGEE. CDR3 DNA sequence: TGTGCCAGCAGCGTAGGCGGGGGTAATCAGCCCCAGCATTTT. It translates to CASSVGGGNQPQHF.

This clonotype was detected many times. DNA of the CDR3: TGCAGTGCCCCTACTAGCGGGAGGACAGATACGCAGTATTTT. It codes for CSAPTSGRTDTQYF. The chain carries TRBV20-1 and TRBJ2-3; TRBD2 matches at 12 bases. The CDR3 sequence is 14 residues long. The germline V gene encodes CDR1 DFQATT and CDR2 SNEGSKA (reference sequence). V lost 6 bases and J lost 3; bases outside the gene matches: 4.

This clonotype has at least ten counts. V gene TRBV7-9 combines with J gene TRBJ2-7; D not certain. Germline V gives CDR1 SEHNR, CDR2 FQNEAQ (reference sequence). V was clipped by 6 bases and J by 3 bases, with 6 bases between them. CDR3 length: 11 residues. This CDR3 reads CASSSIYEQYF. The CDR3 nucleotides are TGTGCCAGCAGTTCCATCTACGAGCAGTACTTC. Using reference TRBV7-9 and TRBJ2-7 for the parts outside the CDR3, the full variable domain is DTGVSQNPRHKITKRGQNVTFRCDPISEHNRLYWYRQTLGQGPEFLTYFQNEAQLEKSRLLSDRFSAERPKGSFSTLEIQRTEQGDSAMYLCASSSIYEQYFGPGTRLTVT.

This clonotype was counted ten times or more. The V and J genes are TRBV6-1 and TRBJ2-7, with TRBD1 as a possible D gene (5 bases). The V end was cut by 5 bases, the J end by 1 base, with 12 bases between. CDR3 length: 14 amino acids. Germline V gene sequence: CDR1 MNHNS, CDR2 SASEGT. CDR3 coding DNA: TGTGCCAGCAGTTACGGCAGGGTTTCCTACGAGCAGTACTTC. The encoded protein is CASSYGRVSYEQYF.

In its sample, this clonotype was seen a few times. The CDR3 loop is CASEGSEHTEAFF. CDR3 bases: TGTGCCAGCGAGGGGTCAGAGCACACTGAAGCTTTCTTT. V usage is TRBV9 and J usage is TRBJ1-1, with TRBD1 as a possible D gene (5 bases). The CDR3 spans 13 residues. Per the germline V gene, CDR1 is SGDLS and CDR2 is YYNGEE. Trimming left V 7 bases short and J 3 bases short, with 13 bases between.